Shown below are 20 T cell receptor beta chains from a single sample sequenced in a study of blood T cells in healthy people across ages. The authors ran a second PCR of 7 to 11 cycles using a sample-barcoded 5' primer and a J-beta primer mix. TCRdb independently ran MiXCR on the 5' RACE reads; one entry per CDR3 protein. The sample shows around 990,000 distinct CDR3 sequences, more than 30% of them seen only once. Sequenced sample: blood. These receptors all come from a man aged 18 to 35 in good health.

The rearrangement links TRBV20-1 to TRBJ2-5, with no clear D. V shed 6 bases and J shed 11 bases, with 25 bases lying between them. The V gene's germline CDR1 is DFQATT and CDR2 SNEGSKA (reference sequence). There are 14 residues in the CDR3. The CDR3 DNA reads as TGCAGTGCCTCCGACTTTTTGACCTACGATGAGCAGTACTTC. It encodes CSASDFLTYDEQYF.

This clonotype appeared a few times. The chain is built from TRBV12-3 or TRBV12-4 and TRBJ2-1; 9 bases are a match to TRBD1. V lost 9 bases and J lost 3; bases outside the gene matches: 3. CDR3 size: 13 residues. In DNA form, the CDR3 reads TGTGCCAGTACAGGGGGCATCTACAATGAGCAGTTCTTC. Protein product: CASTGGIYNEQFF.

V is TRBV20-1 and J is TRBJ2-4; 8 bases line up with TRBD2. There are 10 residues in the CDR3. The germline V gene encodes CDR1 DFQATT and CDR2 SNEGSKA (reference sequence). The trim removed 4 bases at V and 13 bases at J, leaving 3 bases unmatched. The CDR3 coding sequence is TGCAGTGCTATTAGCGGGGCGCAGTACTTC. Its protein product is CSAISGAQYF.

This clonotype appeared a few times. The genes are TRBV5-1 and TRBJ2-7; 7 nucleotides agree with TRBD2. Germline V gene data show CDR1 as SGHRS and CDR2 as YFSETQ. The ends lost 0 bases at V and 4 bases at J; junction bases unmatched: 7. The CDR3 has 15 amino acids. CDR3 nucleotide sequence: TGCGCCAGCAGCTTGGCCGGGGGGTTCCAGTACGAGCAGTACTTC. Amino acid sequence: CASSLAGGFQYEQYF.

This clonotype appeared many times. The chain links TRBV20-1 to TRBJ1-1; no firm D call. Trimming took off 4 bases at V and 1 base at J, with 4 bases between the two ends. The CDR3 spans 11 residues. Germline CDR1 is DFQATT and CDR2 is SNEGSKA (reference sequence). The chain's CDR3 is CSANGNTEAFF. DNA of the CDR3: TGCAGTGCTAACGGGAACACTGAAGCTTTCTTT.

This rearrangement joins TRBV20-1 to TRBJ1-5, with TRBD1 matching 7 bases. Germline CDR1 DFQATT, CDR2 SNEGSKA (reference sequence). The CDR3 extends over 18 amino acids. The trim removed 0 bases at V and 0 bases at J, leaving 11 bases unmatched. The CDR3, as DNA: TGCAGTGCTAGAGAGTATGGAGGGACAGACGATAGCAATCAGCCCCAGCATTTT. It encodes CSAREYGGTDDSNQPQHF.

There are a few counts of this clonotype. The chain combines TRBV18 with TRBJ1-2; D not certain. The CDR3 has 13 amino acids. V lost 8 bases and J 5 bases, leaving 15 bases between the germline ends. From germline, CDR1 is KGHSH and CDR2 LQKENI. DNA for the CDR3: TGTGCCAGCCGCGTCCCGCAAGGATATGGCTACACCTTC. This gives the protein CASRVPQGYGYTF.

The genes are TRBV5-1 and TRBJ1-1; no clear D gene. V was cut by 5 bases and J by 4 bases, with 15 bases left in between. Looked up from germline, CDR1 is SGHRS and CDR2 is YFSETQ. The CDR3 consists of 14 residues. CDR3 region: CASRGVGDGTEAFF. DNA for the CDR3: TGCGCCAGCAGAGGAGTTGGTGATGGCACTGAAGCTTTCTTT.

The V and J genes are TRBV20-1 and TRBJ2-7, with D perhaps TRBD2 (6 bases). The CDR3 is made up of 12 amino acids. CDR1 is DFQATT and CDR2 is SNEGSKA in the germline V gene (reference sequence). Trimming removed 5 bases from V and 3 bases from J, with 11 bases in between. The CDR3 DNA follows: TGCAGTGCTGGTCGGGGGAGCTACGAGCAGTACTTC. Its protein is CSAGRGSYEQYF.

This clonotype was observed many times. The chain is built from TRBV10-3 and TRBJ2-3; TRBD1 agrees at 8 bases. V lost 0 bases to trimming and J lost 4 bases; unmatched junction nucleotides: 9. CDR3 length: 17 amino acids. Germline V gives CDR1 ENHRY, CDR2 SYGVKD. The CDR3 nucleotides read TGTGCCATCAGTGAGTCGATGGGGACAGGAGAGGCAGATACGCAGTATTTT. Translating it yields CAISESMGTGEADTQYF.

The table lists this clonotype with many counts. The chain has TRBV13 and TRBJ1-2, with TRBD1 identical over 7 bases. CDR1 is PRHDT, CDR2 FYEKMQ, per germline (reference sequence). The V gene end was trimmed by 5 bases and the J gene end by 0 bases; junction bases not matched to a gene: 9. The CDR3 length is 16 residues. The CDR3 DNA follows: TGTGCCAGCAGCCCCCAGGGGGGTCCTTCTAACTATGGCTACACCTTC. Its protein product is CASSPQGGPSNYGYTF.

This clonotype was detected a few times. The chain joins TRBV2 to TRBJ2-3; 11 nucleotides agree with TRBD1. The CDR3 has 18 amino acids. Germline V gene lookup returns CDR1 SNHLY and CDR2 FYNNEI. The trim removed 7 bases at V and 2 bases at J, leaving 14 bases unmatched. CDR3 in DNA: TGTGCCAGCATGCTGGGACAGGGGGTTGAATTAAACACAGATACGCAGTATTTT. This encodes CASMLGQGVELNTDTQYF. Complete variable domain (other parts from reference TRBV2 and TRBJ2-3): EPEVTQTPSHQVTQMGQEVILRCVPISNHLYFYWYRQILGQKVEFLVSFYNNEISEKSEIFDDQFSVERPDGSNFTLKIRSTKLEDSAMYFCASMLGQGVELNTDTQYFGPGTRLTVL.

This clonotype was recorded a few times. The chain recombines TRBV20-1 with TRBJ1-3; tentatively, D is TRBD1 (6 bases). V was pared by 2 bases and J by 3 bases, with 11 bases between. This CDR3 region has 14 residues. CDR1 and CDR2 (germline): DFQATT, SNEGSKA (reference sequence). The CDR3 DNA sequence: TGCAGTGCTAGATTAGGGGGAGATGGAAACACCATATATTTT. It codes for CSARLGGDGNTIYF.

The chain has TRBV6-2 or TRBV6-3 and TRBJ1-2; D unclear. V was trimmed by 5 bases and J by 5 bases, leaving 18 bases between them. Germline V gives CDR1 MNHEY, CDR2 SVGEGT. The CDR3 has 15 residues. The CDR3 DNA reads TGTGCCAGCAGTCCCCTCCCTACCAAGCGGTATGGCTACACCTTC. Amino acid sequence: CASSPLPTKRYGYTF.

The rearrangement uses TRBV29-1 and TRBJ2-1; tentatively, D is TRBD2 (6 bases). With the DNA end fitting TRBJ2-7 better, the J assignment may be wrong. The germline gives CDR1 SQVTM, CDR2 ANQGSEA. This CDR3 spans 17 amino acids. The CDR3: CSVEGEVRYSSYNEQYF. The CDR3 DNA reads as TGCAGCGTTGAAGGGGAGGTCCGGTATAGCTCCTACAATGAGCAGTACTTC.

The CDR3 DNA follows: TGTGCCAGCAGCCCCCAGGCAGGAGTCAATGAGCAGTTCTTC. Its protein product is CASSPQAGVNEQFF. The chain couples TRBV14 to TRBJ2-1; D is unresolved. This CDR3 has 14 residues. V lost 4 bases to trimming and J lost 6 bases, with 13 bases between them. Looked up from germline, CDR1 is SGHDN and CDR2 is FVKESK. The full variable domain, its missing parts supplied by reference TRBV14 and TRBJ2-1, is EAGVTQFPSHSVIEKGQTVTLRCDPISGHDNLYWYRRVMGKEIKFLLHFVKESKQDESGMPNNRFLAERTGGTYSTLKVQPAELEDSGVYFCASSPQAGVNEQFFGPGTRLTVL.

The chain links TRBV25-1 to TRBJ2-5; a weak D match, TRBD1 (6 bases). The length of the CDR3 is 15 residues. Germline CDR1 MGHDK, CDR2 SYGVNS. V was pared by 6 bases and J by 11 bases, with 25 bases between. The CDR3 DNA reads as TGTGCCAGCAGCCCTAGGCAGGGGTATAGGGATGAGCAGTACTTC. Amino acid sequence: CASSPRQGYRDEQYF. The whole variable domain, remainder taken from reference TRBV25-1 and TRBJ2-5, is EADIYQTPRYLVIGTGKKITLECSQTMGHDKMYWYQQDPGMELHLIHYSYGVNSTEKGDLSSESTVSRIRTEHFPLTLESARPSHTSQYLCASSPRQGYRDEQYFGPGTRLLVL.

J is TRBJ1-1 and V is TRBV20-1; unclear D gene. The CDR3 is 14 residues long. V lost 6 bases to trimming and J lost 7 bases, with 21 bases between them. Germline values: CDR1 DFQATT, CDR2 SNEGSKA (reference sequence). CDR3 in amino acids: CSAPAIEGPREAFF. The CDR3 bases are TGCAGTGCCCCTGCGATTGAGGGCCCACGTGAAGCTTTCTTT.

This clonotype was seen only a few times. V gene TRBV4-1 combines with J gene TRBJ1-2, with D possibly matching TRBD1 (5 bases). The CDR3 runs to 15 residues. Trimming removed 0 bases from V and 5 bases from J, with 13 bases in between. Germline V gives CDR1 MGHRA, CDR2 YSYEKL. The CDR3 bases are TGCGCCAGCAGCCAAGATGGGGCAGAAAAATATGGCTACACCTTC. Amino acids: CASSQDGAEKYGYTF.

This clonotype was seen many times. J is TRBJ1-2 and V is TRBV4-1; weak D call: TRBD1 (5 bases). V lost 2 bases and J lost 5, with 18 bases in between. Germline CDR1 MGHRA, CDR2 YSYEKL. This CDR3 is 16 amino acids long. As DNA, the CDR3 is TGCGCCAGCAGCCAACCCCGGGGACCCCGAAGGTATGGCTACACCTTC. Translation gives CASSQPRGPRRYGYTF.